The entry below describes one TCR beta chain. This CDR3 contains 13 residues. With V trimmed by 5 bases and J by 5 bases, 4 bases remained unmatched. The germline CDR1 and CDR2 sequences are ENHRY and SYGVKD. These data belong to a study of blood T cell repertoires in COVID-19. In the authors' workflow: Estimated nucleated cell counts came from reference gene primer amplification. TCRdb's table, derived via immunoSEQ multiplex PCR, lists solely in-frame clones and lacks some. V, J and clone size are taken as reported in that table, and D and trimming were inferred from the DNA itself. The sample lists about 140,000 clones; roughly three quarters were seen once.

The sequence came from a woman between 50 and 59 years old who had recovered from COVID-19. The sequenced sample consisted of PBMCs or T cells enriched from blood (not recorded which). The chain employs TRBV10-3 and TRBJ1-1; 8 nucleotides agree with TRBD1. The CDR3 spells CAISPQGGTEAFF. CDR3 bases: TGTGCCATCAGTCCACAGGGGGGAACTGAAGCTTTCTTT.